These 27 T cell receptor beta chains were sequenced from one sample in a study of T cell repertoires in cytomegalovirus infection. TCRdb re-called the reads through MiXCR, storing one row per CDR3 protein. Of approximately 700,000 distinct CDR3 sequences listed, roughly a third were seen once; the top ten hold roughly 2.8%. Specimen: PBMCs. The receptors originated from a human donor in good health (CMV status not recorded). Some clones in this sample may be carry-over from other donors' samples.

CDR3 amino acids: CASSIDLSSYNEQFF. CDR3 coding DNA: TGTGCCAGTAGTATAGACCTTAGCTCCTACAATGAGCAGTTCTTC. This chain links TRBV19 with TRBJ2-1; no clear D. There are 15 residues in the CDR3. Trimming left V 0 bases short and J 0 bases short, with 6 bases between. CDR1 and CDR2 from the germline V gene are LNHDA and SQIVND (reference sequence).

This clonotype was observed a handful of times. This chain uses TRBV5-1 with TRBJ1-1, with 7 bases identical to TRBD1. The CDR3 extends over 16 amino acids. Germline CDR1 is SGHRS and CDR2 is YFSETQ. Unmatched junction bases numbered 6, after V lost 1 base and J lost 0 bases. The CDR3 nucleotides read TGCGCCAGCAGCTTGACGACGGGACAGTTGAACACTGAAGCTTTCTTT. This codes for CASSLTTGQLNTEAFF.

This clonotype was counted only a few times. The V gene is TRBV28, the J gene TRBJ1-5; 9 bases agree with TRBD1. With 5 bases clipped from V and 7 bases from J, the junction kept 12 bases outside the gene matches. This CDR3 is 16 amino acids long. Germline CDR1 MDHEN, CDR2 SYDVKM. CDR3 DNA sequence: TGTGCCAGCAGTGTGGAGGGACAGGGTATGGGACAGCCCCAGCATTTT. Protein sequence: CASSVEGQGMGQPQHF. Filled out from reference TRBV28 and TRBJ1-5, the complete variable domain reads DVKVTQSSRYLVKRTGEKVFLECVQDMDHENMFWYRQDPGLGLRLIYFSYDVKMKEKGDIPEGYSVSREKKERFSLILESASTNQTSMYLCASSVEGQGMGQPQHFGDGTRLSIL.

This clonotype was counted once. The chain is built from TRBV2 and TRBJ2-7; D gene ambiguous. Germline CDR1 is SNHLY and CDR2 is FYNNEI. Trimming left V 8 bases short and J 2 bases short, with 13 bases between. CDR3 length: 13 amino acids. In DNA form, the CDR3 reads TGTGCCAGCTATGGCAGTAACGCCTACGAGCAGTACTTC. Translation: CASYGSNAYEQYF.

This clonotype was seen only a few times. The rearrangement joins TRBV10-3 to TRBJ2-1, with 7 bases aligning to TRBD2. V gave up 0 bases and J gave up 5 bases; unmatched junction bases: 7. The CDR3 length is 16 residues. Germline CDR1 and CDR2: ENHRY and SYGVKD. CDR3 protein: CAISESTGRVNNEQFF. CDR3 DNA sequence: TGTGCCATCAGTGAGTCGACGGGGAGGGTAAACAATGAGCAGTTCTTC.

The rearrangement uses TRBV20-1 and TRBJ2-7; D call uncertain. CDR1 is DFQATT and CDR2 is SNEGSKA in the germline V gene (reference sequence). V lost 1 base, J lost 2 bases, and 15 bases lay in between. This CDR3 contains 15 residues. In DNA form, the CDR3 reads TGCAGTGCTAGAGCCTGGGGTTTAGCAACCTACGAGCAGTACTTC. Translated, it gives CSARAWGLATYEQYF.

As to this clonotype: A read error may produce the germline difference seen at one junction end. The chain has TRBV7-2 and TRBJ2-7; no reliable D call. The germline CDR1 and CDR2 sequences are SGHTA and FQGNSA. The CDR3 consists of 12 residues. CDR3 bases: TGTGCCAGCAGCCTGCCCCCCTACGATCAGTACTTC. This codes for CASSLPPYDQYF.

The chain joins TRBV7-6 to TRBJ2-5; TRBD2 is a possible D gene (7 bases). V was pared by 1 base and J by 5 bases, with 14 bases between. The CDR3 has 15 residues. CDR1 is SGHVS and CDR2 is FNYEAQ in the germline V gene. The CDR3 nucleotides are TGTGCCAGCAGCTTAGTTTCCAGGGGAGGGGAGACCCAGTACTTC. It translates to CASSLVSRGGETQYF.

Ten or more counts support this clonotype. The rearrangement uses TRBV28 and TRBJ1-2; 8 bases match TRBD1. The CDR3 runs 12 residues. The J segment lost 3 bases and the V segment lost 6 bases, leaving 0 bases of the junction unmatched. Germline V gene data show CDR1 as MDHEN and CDR2 as SYDVKM. The CDR3: CASRTGDYGYTF. In DNA form, the CDR3 reads TGTGCCAGCAGGACAGGGGACTATGGCTACACCTTC.

This chain uses TRBV28 with TRBJ2-5, with D tentatively TRBD2 (6 bases). V was shortened by 2 bases and J by 1 base, with 14 bases between the two germline ends. Per germline, CDR1 MDHEN and CDR2 SYDVKM. The CDR3 consists of 16 residues. The CDR3 DNA sequence: TGTGCCAGCAGTTTAACCCCTTCTAGCGCCCAAGAGACCCAGTACTTC. Translation: CASSLTPSSAQETQYF. The full variable domain, rest sourced from reference TRBV28 and TRBJ2-5, is DVKVTQSSRYLVKRTGEKVFLECVQDMDHENMFWYRQDPGLGLRLIYFSYDVKMKEKGDIPEGYSVSREKKERFSLILESASTNQTSMYLCASSLTPSSAQETQYFGPGTRLLVL.

Only a few counts were recorded for this clonotype. This sequence joins TRBV14 and TRBJ2-1, with D unresolved. Trimming stripped 0 bases from V and 8 bases from J, with 11 bases between. The CDR3 length is 14 residues. In germline, CDR1 is SGHDN, CDR2 FVKESK. The chain's CDR3 is CASSQEAVPYEQFF. CDR3 in DNA: TGTGCCAGCAGCCAAGAGGCGGTACCCTATGAGCAGTTCTTC.

The chain recombines TRBV27 with TRBJ1-6; the D is unclear. Germline assignment: CDR1 MNHEY and CDR2 SMNVEV (reference sequence). The CDR3 runs to 15 residues. V lost 6 bases and J lost 6, with 15 bases in between. The CDR3 sequence is CASSISGGGNSPLHF. CDR3 nucleotides: TGTGCCAGCAGCATATCAGGCGGAGGTAATTCACCCCTCCACTTT.

This clonotype has a count of ten or more. The rearrangement joins TRBV12-3 or TRBV12-4 to TRBJ2-2; D is unresolved. V lost 6 bases, J lost 6 bases, and 11 bases lay in between. The CDR3 contains 13 residues. CDR3 DNA sequence: TGTGCCAGCAGCTTAATGGGGTCCGGGGAGCTGTTTTTT. This translates into CASSLMGSGELFF.

Comments on this clonotype: Sequence at one end of the junction differs from germline and may be a read error. V gene TRBV13 combines with J gene TRBJ1-3; D is uncertain. The germline CDR1 and CDR2 sequences are PRHDT and FYEKMQ (reference sequence). The CDR3 is 11 residues long. This CDR3 reads CASKTGNTIYF. The CDR3 DNA follows: TGCGCCAGCAAAACTGGAAACACCATATATTTT.

This clonotype appeared once. This clone may be a read error of a much larger clone one base away. The rearrangement uses TRBV7-6 and TRBJ2-1, with 9 bases that match TRBD2. Germline CDR1 reads SGHVS; CDR2 reads FNYEAQ. The CDR3 has 16 amino acids. J lost 10 bases, V lost 1 base, and 11 bases had no gene match. CDR3 residues: CASSLERLAGPKEQFF. CDR3 nucleotide sequence: TGTGCCAGCAGCTTAGAGCGGCTAGCGGGACCCAAGGAGCAGTTCTTC.

This chain uses TRBV2 with TRBJ2-3, with TRBD2 as a possible D gene (6 bases). The length of the CDR3 is 15 residues. The V and J ends lost 7 bases and 0 bases respectively, with 14 bases between them. Germline CDR1 SNHLY, CDR2 FYNNEI. Written as DNA, the CDR3 is TGTGCCAGCACCGGATGGGGGACTAGCACAGATACGCAGTATTTT. As protein: CASTGWGTSTDTQYF.

The chain uses TRBV20-1 and TRBJ2-1; TRBD1 agrees at 9 bases. Germline lookup yields CDR1 DFQATT and CDR2 SNEGSKA (reference sequence). This CDR3 spans 12 amino acids. V was pared by 5 bases and J by 10 bases, with 6 bases of the junction left unmatched. The DNA of the CDR3 is TGCAGTGCTCGACGAGGACAGGGGGAGCAGTTCTTC. This gives the protein CSARRGQGEQFF.

This clonotype was counted many times. The chain joins TRBV7-2 to TRBJ1-1, with TRBD1 matching over 8 bases. CDR1 is SGHTA and CDR2 is FQGNSA in the germline V gene. J lost 1 base, V lost 2 bases, and 3 bases had no gene match. The CDR3 totals 15 residues. The DNA of the CDR3 is TGTGCCAGCAGCTTACTCGGACAGGGGAACACTGAAGCTTTCTTT. It specifies CASSLLGQGNTEAFF.

The rearrangement uses TRBV5-1 and TRBJ1-2; 7 bases match TRBD1. Per germline, CDR1 SGHRS and CDR2 YFSETQ. Germline trimming cut 2 bases from V and 4 bases from J; bases unmatched to any gene: 8. CDR3 size: 15 residues. CDR3 nucleotide sequence: TGCGCCAGCAGCTTTGGACAGGTTGGGGCCTATGGCTACACCTTC. This gives the protein CASSFGQVGAYGYTF.

The V and J genes are TRBV7-2 and TRBJ2-5, with 9 bases aligning to TRBD2. Unmatched junction bases numbered 10, after V lost 3 bases and J lost 5 bases. CDR3 length: 16 amino acids. Germline V gene sequence: CDR1 SGHTA, CDR2 FQGNSA. The CDR3 sequence is CASSLELRGGRETQYF. The CDR3 DNA reads TGTGCCAGCAGCTTGGAATTGCGGGGGGGCCGGGAGACCCAGTACTTC.

This chain connects TRBV19 to TRBJ1-1; D call uncertain. Germline V gene sequence: CDR1 LNHDA, CDR2 SQIVND (reference sequence). The V end was cut by 4 bases, the J end by 1 base, with 10 bases between. This CDR3 region has 14 residues. The CDR3 loop reads CASSKNTANTEAFF. In DNA, the CDR3 is TGTGCCAGTAGTAAGAATACAGCGAACACTGAAGCTTTCTTT.

Only a few counts were recorded for this clonotype. The V gene is TRBV5-1, the J gene TRBJ2-7; no reliable D call. Germline CDR1 reads SGHRS; CDR2 reads YFSETQ. Trimming took off 0 bases at V and 0 bases at J, with 7 bases between the two ends. The CDR3 consists of 14 residues. CDR3 sequence (DNA): TGCGCCAGCAGCTTGGCCATGGGCTCCTACGAGCAGTACTTC. This codes for CASSLAMGSYEQYF.

The table lists this clonotype with a few counts. V usage is TRBV12-3 or TRBV12-4 and J usage is TRBJ2-7; D is ambiguous. The ends were cut back, 6 bases at V and 0 bases at J, with 6 bases in the middle. The CDR3 spans 12 residues. CDR3 in DNA: TGTGCCAGCAGCACAGTCTCCTACGAGCAGTACTTC. Protein product: CASSTVSYEQYF.

This clonotype was counted at least ten times. V usage is TRBV28 and J usage is TRBJ1-2, with 11 bases fitting TRBD1. This CDR3 spans 14 amino acids. Germline-derived CDR1 and CDR2 are MDHEN and SYDVKM. Trimming took 3 bases from V and 4 from J; bases not matched to a gene: 1. CDR3 protein: CASSFGTGGYGYTF. Here the CDR3 DNA reads TGTGCCAGCAGTTTTGGGACAGGGGGCTATGGCTACACCTTC.

This clonotype has just a few counts. This chain uses TRBV12-3 or TRBV12-4 with TRBJ2-7; D unresolved. The ends were cut back, 0 bases at V and 2 bases at J, with 14 bases in the middle. The CDR3 is made up of 16 amino acids. The CDR3 here is CASSLALGFQAYEQYF. The CDR3 DNA reads as TGTGCCAGCAGTTTAGCGTTAGGGTTTCAGGCCTACGAGCAGTACTTC.

The chain's CDR3 is CASSLTPGSNDEQYF. CDR3 nucleotide sequence: TGTGCCAGCAGCCTAACCCCCGGGTCAAACGACGAGCAGTACTTC. This chain links TRBV27 with TRBJ2-7; D is uncertain. V lost 6 bases, J lost 5 bases, and 20 bases lay in between. Germline loops: CDR1 MNHEY, CDR2 SMNVEV (reference sequence). The CDR3 loop spans 15 amino acids.

The chain employs TRBV6-6 and TRBJ2-7; D unclear. V lost 2 bases and J lost 2, with 13 bases in between. The CDR3 has 15 residues. In germline, CDR1 is MNHNY, CDR2 SVGAGI (reference sequence). The chain's CDR3 is CASSYDLRLAYEQYF. The CDR3 coding sequence is TGTGCCAGCAGTTACGACCTACGCTTAGCCTACGAGCAGTACTTC.